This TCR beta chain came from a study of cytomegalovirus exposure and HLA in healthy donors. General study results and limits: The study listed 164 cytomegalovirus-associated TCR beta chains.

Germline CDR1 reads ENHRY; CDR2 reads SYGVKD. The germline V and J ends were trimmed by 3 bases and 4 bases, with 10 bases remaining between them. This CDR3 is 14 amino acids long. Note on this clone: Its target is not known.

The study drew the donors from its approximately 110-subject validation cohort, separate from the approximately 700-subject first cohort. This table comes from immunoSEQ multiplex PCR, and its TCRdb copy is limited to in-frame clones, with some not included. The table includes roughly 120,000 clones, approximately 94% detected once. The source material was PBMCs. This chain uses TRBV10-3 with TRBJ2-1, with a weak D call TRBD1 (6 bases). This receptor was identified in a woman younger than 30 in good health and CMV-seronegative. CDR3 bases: TGTGCCATCAGTGATTTGGGGACATACAATGAGCAGTTCTTC. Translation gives CAISDLGTYNEQFF.